This T cell receptor (beta chain) was recorded in a study of OX40 agonist ivuxolimab in advanced cancers. General study results and limits: CD4+ and CD8+ T cells in blood underwent clonal expansion by week 6 at 0.1 to 3.0 mg/kg.

As regards this clone: Its antigen remains unidentified.

TCRdb keeps only in-frame clones here, not all; method: immunoSEQ multiplex PCR. The data hold some 44,000 clones, with approximately 83% observed a single time. The TCR comes from an adult with an advanced solid tumor such as melanoma, head and neck, liver or kidney cancer. Specimen: CD4+ or CD8+ T cells sorted from blood, collected in a trial of the OX40 agonist ivuxolimab.

CDR3 amino acids: CASRGWTGTGELFF. The CDR3 nucleotides are TGTGCCAGCCGAGGGTGGACAGGGACCGGGGAGCTGTTTTTT. The chain joins TRBV7-2 to TRBJ2-2; 8 bases are a match to TRBD1. The junction had 7 bases not matched to a gene; V was cut back by 8 bases and J by 5 bases. This CDR3 has 14 residues. CDR1 SGHTA and CDR2 FQGNSA come from the germline V gene.